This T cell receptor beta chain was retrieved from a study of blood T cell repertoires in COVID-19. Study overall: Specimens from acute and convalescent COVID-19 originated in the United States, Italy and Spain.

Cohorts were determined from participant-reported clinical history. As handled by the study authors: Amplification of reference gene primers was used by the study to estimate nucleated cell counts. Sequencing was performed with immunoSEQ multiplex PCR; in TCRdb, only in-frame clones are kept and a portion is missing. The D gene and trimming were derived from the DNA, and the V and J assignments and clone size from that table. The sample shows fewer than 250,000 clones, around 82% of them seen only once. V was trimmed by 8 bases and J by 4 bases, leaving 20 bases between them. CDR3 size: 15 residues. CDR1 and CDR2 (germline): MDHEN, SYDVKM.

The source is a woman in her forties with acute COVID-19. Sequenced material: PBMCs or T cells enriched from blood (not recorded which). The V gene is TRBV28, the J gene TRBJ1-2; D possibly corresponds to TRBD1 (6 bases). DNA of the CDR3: TGTGCCAGCCGACAAACTCGGACAGCCTCCTATGGCTACACCTTC. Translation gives CASRQTRTASYGYTF.